These 21 T cell receptor beta chains were sequenced from one sample in a study of blood T cell repertoires in COVID-19 (TCRdb year 2020). Library creation used the immunoSEQ multiplex PCR assay. TCRdb provides this immuneACCESS table in a form limited to in-frame rearrangements. Some clones are lacking; in checked studies, under half of them reflect an unresolved V gene, and why the rest are absent is not known. The sample includes more than 200,000 clones, with approximately 86% observed a single time. The biggest ten clones account for over 5% of the sample. Material: peripheral blood. These receptors were obtained from a woman aged 60 to 75 with COVID-19, enrolled during active disease.

The chain links TRBV5-1 to TRBJ1-2, with 7 bases fitting TRBD1. The J segment lost 2 bases and the V segment lost 3 bases, leaving 10 bases of the junction unmatched. The CDR3 is made up of 16 amino acids. CDR1 and CDR2 (germline): SGHRS, YFSETQ. This CDR3 reads CASSSLDRDLNYGYTF. In DNA form, the CDR3 reads TGCGCCAGCAGCTCACTCGACAGGGATCTGAACTATGGCTACACCTTC.

The chain uses TRBV7-2 and TRBJ2-5; 11 positions agree with TRBD2. V gave up 4 bases and J gave up 3 bases; unmatched junction bases: 4. This CDR3 has 15 residues. The V gene's germline CDR1 is SGHTA and CDR2 FQGNSA. DNA for the CDR3: TGTGCCAGCAGCTCAGCGGGACTAGCGGAAGAGACCCAGTACTTC. Translated, it gives CASSSAGLAEETQYF.

CDR3: CASSPTDRGGSTDTQYF. The CDR3 DNA reads as TGTGCCAGCAGCCCCACCGACAGGGGCGGGAGCACAGATACGCAGTATTTT. The rearrangement links TRBV7-3 to TRBJ2-3; 8 bases map to TRBD1. J gave up 0 bases and V 5 bases, and 10 bases lay outside the gene matches. In germline, CDR1 is SGHTA, CDR2 FQGTGA. The CDR3 is made up of 17 amino acids.

The rearrangement joins TRBV2 to TRBJ2-3; the match to TRBD2 covers 8 bases. The germline V gene has CDR1 SNHLY and CDR2 FYNNEI. The CDR3 contains 15 residues. J gave up 2 bases and V 4 bases, and 5 bases lay outside the gene matches. The CDR3 loop reads CASSAGGVYTDTQYF. DNA for the CDR3: TGTGCCAGCAGTGCCGGGGGGGTTTACACAGATACGCAGTATTTT.

This chain connects TRBV7-3 to TRBJ1-1; tentative D call: TRBD1 (5 bases). Germline loops: CDR1 SGHTA, CDR2 FQGTGA. There are 15 residues in the CDR3. Trimming shortened V by 3 bases and J by 1 base, and 12 bases separated the two germline ends. CDR3 region: CASSLINTGNTEAFF. CDR3 sequence (DNA): TGTGCCAGCAGCTTGATTAATACAGGGAACACTGAAGCTTTCTTT.

This clone has only a few counts. The chain links TRBV19 to TRBJ1-5, with D maybe TRBD1 (6 bases). The CDR3 totals 15 residues. With 6 bases removed from V and 4 bases from J, the gap between germline ends came to 16 bases. CDR1 and CDR2 (germline): LNHDA, SQIVND (reference sequence). As DNA, the CDR3 is TGTGCCAGTAGCGCCGGGGGGGGCGGAAATCAGCCCCAGCATTTT. This codes for CASSAGGGGNQPQHF.

The chain couples TRBV6-4 to TRBJ2-7; D remains ambiguous. The V gene lost 6 bases and the J gene lost 4 bases, with 19 bases spanning the gap. This CDR3 is built from 15 residues. Germline CDR1 reads MRHNA; CDR2 reads SNTAGT. The CDR3 here is CASSHEVGERYEQYF. The DNA of the CDR3 is TGTGCCAGCAGCCATGAGGTTGGAGAAAGATACGAGCAGTACTTC.

The rearrangement links TRBV9 to TRBJ2-1; 10 bases are shared with TRBD2. V was pared by 4 bases and J by 5 bases, with 9 bases of the junction left unmatched. The germline V gene encodes CDR1 SGDLS and CDR2 YYNGEE. CDR3 length equals 16 residues. As DNA, the CDR3 is TGTGCCAGCAGCCAGGGAGGGGGACTAGCGAACAATGAGCAGTTCTTC. Translation: CASSQGGGLANNEQFF.

Turning to this clone: Within the sample, other DNA sequences also encode this same CDR3. CDR3 region: CASSVGAGSYNEQFF. The CDR3 DNA sequence: TGTGCCAGCAGCGTAGGGGCCGGCTCCTACAATGAGCAGTTCTTC. This chain uses TRBV9 with TRBJ2-1; D ambiguous. V gave up 0 bases and J gave up 0 bases, with 7 bases separating them. This CDR3 comprises 15 residues. Germline lookup yields CDR1 SGDLS and CDR2 YYNGEE.

This clone came up a few times. The V gene is TRBV7-2, the J gene TRBJ2-3; D unclear. The V gene's germline CDR1 is SGHTA and CDR2 FQGNSA. The CDR3 extends over 14 amino acids. V lost 3 bases and J 4 bases, leaving 11 bases between the germline ends. The CDR3 is CASSFFVVADTQYF. Written as DNA, the CDR3 is TGTGCCAGCAGCTTTTTTGTGGTAGCAGATACGCAGTATTTT.

This rearrangement joins TRBV7-3 to TRBJ2-7; TRBD1 matches 8 bases. From germline, CDR1 is SGHTA and CDR2 FQGTGA. The CDR3 runs to 13 residues. Trimming removed 2 bases from V and 5 bases from J; junction bases left unmatched: 2. This chain's CDR3 is CASSLSGGHEQYF. CDR3 sequence (DNA): TGTGCCAGCAGCTTATCAGGGGGCCACGAGCAGTACTTC.

The chain couples TRBV18 to TRBJ2-5; the match to TRBD1 covers 8 bases. V lost 0 bases to trimming and J lost 3 bases; unmatched junction nucleotides: 0. The CDR3 runs to 14 residues. From germline, CDR1 is KGHSH and CDR2 LQKENI. CDR3 sequence (DNA): TGTGCCAGCTCACCACCGGGACAGGAAGAGACCCAGTACTTC. Translating gives CASSPPGQEETQYF.

DNA of the CDR3: TGTGCCAGCAGTTACGCTCTAGCGGGAGTCCACGAGCAGTACTTC. It encodes CASSYALAGVHEQYF. The chain links TRBV6-2 or TRBV6-3 to TRBJ2-7, with 10 bases aligning to TRBD2. V shed 2 bases, J shed 5 bases, and the junction held 6 bases outside the gene matches. Germline lookup yields CDR1 MNHEY and CDR2 SVGEGT. CDR3 size: 15 residues.

The chain employs TRBV6-5 and TRBJ1-4; TRBD1 might be the D (5 bases). The V and J ends lost 2 bases and 3 bases respectively, with 10 bases between them. Germline assignment: CDR1 MNHEY and CDR2 SVGAGI. The CDR3 runs 15 residues. Here the CDR3 DNA reads TGTGCCAGCAGTTACAGGGGCTGGGCTAATGAAAAACTGTTTTTT. Encoded protein: CASSYRGWANEKLFF.

The chain recombines TRBV5-1 with TRBJ1-6; D is uncertain. The CDR3 loop spans 18 amino acids. Deletions cut 0 bases from V and 2 bases from J, with 15 bases between. Germline assignment: CDR1 SGHRS and CDR2 YFSETQ. The CDR3 nucleotides read TGCGCCAGCAGCTTGGGGTTAAGGCAGGTGACCTATAATTCACCCCTCCACTTT. This gives the protein CASSLGLRQVTYNSPLHF. Looking up the rest from reference TRBV5-1 and TRBJ1-6 gives the full variable domain: KAGVTQTPRYLIKTRGQQVTLSCSPISGHRSVSWYQQTPGQGLQFLFEYFSETQRNKGNFPGRFSGRQFSNSRSEMNVSTLELGDSALYLCASSLGLRQVTYNSPLHFGNGTRLTVT.

The chain recombines TRBV15 with TRBJ2-7; D might be TRBD2 (6 bases). CDR1 and CDR2 (germline): LNHNV, YYDKDF (reference sequence). V was trimmed by 4 bases and J by 7 bases, leaving 23 bases between them. This CDR3 has 16 amino acids. CDR3 in amino acids: CATSNPGGSSRQEQYF. CDR3 in DNA: TGTGCCACCAGCAACCCCGGAGGGTCCTCCCGGCAAGAGCAGTACTTC.

The V call is TRBV5-1, the J call TRBJ1-1, with D uncertain. V gave up 1 base and J gave up 1 base, with 11 bases separating them. The CDR3 contains 15 residues. The germline CDR1 and CDR2 sequences are SGHRS and YFSETQ. The CDR3, as DNA: TGCGCCAGCAGCTTGCGGCTGGGCCAGAACACTGAAGCTTTCTTT. Its translation: CASSLRLGQNTEAFF.

This clone was seen only once. This chain links TRBV28 with TRBJ2-7, with unresolved D. CDR1 is MDHEN and CDR2 is SYDVKM in the germline V gene. Trimming took 1 base from V and 1 from J, leaving 8 bases between them. The CDR3 spans 14 residues. The CDR3 DNA reads as TGTGCCAGCAGTTTATACCCAGGTTCCTACGAGCAGTACTTC. Translated: CASSLYPGSYEQYF.

The gene calls are TRBV7-3 and TRBJ2-1, with 8 bases lining up with TRBD2. The germline gives CDR1 SGHTA, CDR2 FQGTGA. Losses at the gene ends were 4 bases for V and 4 bases for J; bases not matched to a gene: 6. The CDR3 has 15 residues. DNA for the CDR3: TGTGCCAGCAGCTACAGACTAGCGAATTACAATGAGCAGTTCTTC. As protein: CASSYRLANYNEQFF. Using reference TRBV7-3 and TRBJ2-1 for the parts outside the CDR3, the full variable domain is GAGVSQTPSNKVTEKGKYVELRCDPISGHTALYWYRQSLGQGPEFLIYFQGTGAADDSGLPNDRFFAVRPEGSVSTLKIQRTERGDSAVYLCASSYRLANYNEQFFGPGTRLTVL.

The chain has TRBV2 and TRBJ2-7; 11 bases are shared with TRBD2. The trim removed 4 bases at V and 7 bases at J, leaving 3 bases unmatched. The germline gives CDR1 SNHLY, CDR2 FYNNEI. This CDR3 has 13 residues. CDR3 loop: CASSVLAGVEQYF. CDR3 in DNA: TGTGCCAGCAGTGTACTAGCGGGAGTTGAGCAGTACTTC.

The rearrangement links TRBV28 to TRBJ1-2, with D possibly matching TRBD1 (6 bases). This CDR3 spans 13 amino acids. Trimming pared 5 bases from V and 7 bases from J, leaving 14 bases between. The germline CDR1 and CDR2 sequences are MDHEN and SYDVKM. The CDR3 loop is CASSRTGTFGYTF. The CDR3 DNA follows: TGTGCCAGCAGTCGTACAGGGACCTTTGGCTACACCTTC.